One and the same sample provided the 30 T cell receptor beta chains below, sequenced in a study of cytomegalovirus exposure and HLA in healthy donors. Assay used: immunoSEQ multiplex PCR; TCRdb lists only in-frame clones, some missing. This sample yields around 150,000 clones, of which approximately 89% are seen a single time; around 10% belongs to the top ten. The sample comprised PBMCs. These receptors were collected from a woman under 30 in good health and CMV-seropositive.

The count of this clone is one. V and J are TRBV25-1 and TRBJ2-3, with D maybe TRBD1 (5 bases). The CDR3 extends over 15 amino acids. Trimming removed 1 base from V and 0 bases from J, with 8 bases in between. Germline V lookup: CDR1 MGHDK, CDR2 SYGVNS. CDR3 in DNA: TGTGCCAGCAGTGAATTTAAGGGGAGCACAGATACGCAGTATTTT. This sequence encodes CASSEFKGSTDTQYF.

This clone has just a few counts. CDR3 in DNA: TGTGCTAGTGGTGTGCCAGGGGGGTACCAGCCCCAGCATTTT. The encoded protein is CASGVPGGYQPQHF. The V gene is TRBV12-5, the J gene TRBJ1-5; 7 nucleotides match TRBD1. The CDR3 length is 14 residues. CDR1 is LGHNT, CDR2 FRNRAP, per germline. V was pared by 5 bases and J by 7 bases, with 8 bases of the junction left unmatched.

The chain uses TRBV6-1 and TRBJ1-5; D is possibly TRBD1 (5 bases). The CDR3 spans 13 residues. The germline V and J ends were trimmed by 6 bases and 2 bases, with 8 bases remaining between them. CDR1 MNHNS and CDR2 SASEGT come from the germline V gene. Written as DNA, the CDR3 is TGTGCCAGCAGAGTAGGGGGCAATCAGCCCCAGCATTTT. This sequence encodes CASRVGGNQPQHF.

Details on this clone: Its ends do not fully match the called genes, so a read error is possible. The chain couples TRBV7-7 to TRBJ2-3; D ambiguous. The CDR3 length is 14 residues. Looked up from germline, CDR1 is SSHAT and CDR2 is FNYEAQ (reference sequence). The DNA for the CDR3 is TGTGCTAGCAGCTTAGACCCCGGTACAGATACGCAGTATTTT. Translation: CASSLDPGTDTQYF.

J is TRBJ2-3 and V is TRBV29-1; perhaps TRBD2 as D (5 bases). CDR3 length: 13 residues. Germline V gene lookup returns CDR1 SQVTM and CDR2 ANQGSEA. V shed 2 bases and J shed 2 bases, with 8 bases lying between them. The CDR3 protein is CSVEHGDTDTQYF. The CDR3 coding sequence is TGCAGCGTTGAACACGGGGACACAGATACGCAGTATTTT.

This sequence joins TRBV6-4 and TRBJ2-1, with 7 bases identical to TRBD2. The CDR3 runs to 17 residues. The trim removed 2 bases at V and 0 bases at J, leaving 7 bases unmatched. Germline assignment: CDR1 MRHNA and CDR2 SNTAGT. The CDR3 here is CASSDGTKLSSYNEQFF. The CDR3 coding sequence is TGTGCCAGCAGTGACGGGACTAAACTGAGCTCCTACAATGAGCAGTTCTTC.

The CDR3 protein is CASSVMGGAGELFF. The DNA of the CDR3 is TGTGCCAGCAGCGTAATGGGGGGAGCCGGGGAGCTGTTTTTT. This sequence joins TRBV9 and TRBJ2-2; possible D gene TRBD2, 6 bases. Trimming removed 1 base at V and 6 bases at J, with 10 bases between. The CDR3 contains 14 residues. Germline values: CDR1 SGDLS, CDR2 YYNGEE.

This clone was counted once. The chain employs TRBV15 and TRBJ2-1; possible D gene TRBD1, 5 bases. Trimming stripped 0 bases from V and 5 bases from J, with 8 bases between. The CDR3 length is 14 residues. CDR1 and CDR2 (germline): LNHNV, YYDKDF (reference sequence). CDR3 in DNA: TGTGCCACCAGCAGAGAAACAGGAAACAATGAGCAGTTCTTC. Encoded protein: CATSRETGNNEQFF.

The genes are TRBV5-1 and TRBJ1-1; TRBD1 matches at 7 bases. V dropped 4 bases and J dropped 5; count of bases not matched to a gene: 11. From germline, CDR1 is SGHRS and CDR2 YFSETQ. The CDR3 covers 15 residues. CDR3: CASSKTGTEGTEAFF. CDR3 nucleotide sequence: TGCGCCAGCAGCAAAACCGGGACAGAAGGGACTGAAGCTTTCTTT.

This sequence joins TRBV30 and TRBJ2-7; TRBD2 matches at 10 bases. J was trimmed by 4 bases and V by 3 bases; bases with no gene match: 12. The CDR3 sequence is 16 residues long. CDR1 is GTSNPN, CDR2 SVGIG, per germline (reference sequence). The CDR3 region is CAWSAELASGRYEQYF. The CDR3 DNA follows: TGTGCCTGGAGCGCTGAATTGGCTAGCGGGAGATACGAGCAGTACTTC.

The chain links TRBV27 to TRBJ2-2, with 10 nucleotides matching TRBD2. V trimming: 5 bases; J trimming: 0 bases; junction bases outside the gene matches: 12. CDR3 length: 19 residues. The germline CDR1 and CDR2 sequences are MNHEY and SMNVEV (reference sequence). The CDR3 region is CASSLSRTSGASNTGELFF. The CDR3 bases are TGTGCCAGCAGTCTCTCCCGGACTAGCGGTGCTTCGAACACCGGGGAGCTGTTTTTT.

The rearrangement links TRBV19 to TRBJ1-3; D not resolved. The germline V gene encodes CDR1 LNHDA and CDR2 SQIVND (reference sequence). V lost 6 bases and J 3 bases, leaving 9 bases between the germline ends. This CDR3 contains 13 residues. CDR3 protein: CASRSSSGNTIYF. The CDR3 DNA is TGTGCCAGTAGGAGTTCTAGTGGAAACACCATATATTTT.

This chain connects TRBV4-2 to TRBJ2-7; 11 positions match TRBD2. The CDR3 consists of 15 residues. Losses at the gene ends were 1 base for V and 4 bases for J; bases not matched to a gene: 3. Per the germline V gene, CDR1 is LGHNA and CDR2 is YNFKEQ. The CDR3 bases are TGTGCCAGCAGCCAAGCACTAGCGGGAGTTTACGAGCAGTACTTC. Translated: CASSQALAGVYEQYF.

Here the CDR3 DNA reads TGTGCCACCAAGCAGGGGAGGGCTACAGATACGCAGTATTTT. Translated: CATKQGRATDTQYF. The chain carries TRBV27 and TRBJ2-3; D is possibly TRBD2 (7 bases). CDR3 length: 14 residues. The V end was cut by 10 bases, the J end by 3 bases, with 17 bases between. CDR1 MNHEY and CDR2 SMNVEV come from the germline V gene (reference sequence).

The chain uses TRBV6-4 and TRBJ1-2, with D possibly TRBD1 on 5 matching bases. CDR3 length equals 19 residues. Trimming took 11 bases from V and 4 from J, leaving 35 bases between them. The germline CDR1 and CDR2 sequences are MRHNA and SNTAGT. CDR3 sequence: CAQQCTRGEPVNKVYGYTF. The CDR3 DNA follows: TGTGCCCAGCAGTGTACGCGGGGGGAGCCAGTTAATAAGGTCTATGGCTACACCTTC.

This clone was seen more than once but under ten times. The rearrangement links TRBV18 to TRBJ1-1; D ambiguous. CDR3 length: 14 residues. V lost 0 bases and J lost 5, with 10 bases in between. Germline V gene lookup returns CDR1 KGHSH and CDR2 LQKENI. The CDR3 reads CASSPPVRGTEAFF. CDR3 coding DNA: TGTGCCAGCTCACCACCTGTTAGAGGAACTGAAGCTTTCTTT.

This rearrangement joins TRBV4-3 to TRBJ2-1; tentative D call: TRBD1 (6 bases). This CDR3 region has 13 residues. V was cut by 0 bases and J by 13 bases, with 13 bases left in between. Germline V gene data show CDR1 as LGHNA and CDR2 as YSLEER. The CDR3 DNA sequence: TGCGCCAGCAGCCAAGAGGGGGCTAATTCCCAGTTCTTC. It is translated as CASSQEGANSQFF.

J is TRBJ2-1 and V is TRBV28; possibly TRBD1 for D (5 bases). Deletions cut 6 bases from V and 4 bases from J, with 7 bases between. Germline V lookup: CDR1 MDHEN, CDR2 SYDVKM. CDR3 length equals 12 residues. The CDR3 protein is CASRRQYNEQFF. The CDR3, as DNA: TGTGCCAGCAGAAGACAGTACAATGAGCAGTTCTTC.

This CDR3 is CASSEGTSYEQYF. The CDR3 region has the DNA TGCGCCAGCAGTGAGGGGACTAGCTACGAGCAGTACTTC. The rearrangement joins TRBV10-1 to TRBJ2-7, with TRBD2 matching over 8 bases. The CDR3 contains 13 residues. The V segment lost 2 bases and the J segment 3 bases; nucleotides outside the gene matches: 0. The germline CDR1 and CDR2 sequences are WNHNN and SYGVQD (reference sequence).

V usage is TRBV10-3 and J usage is TRBJ2-5, with 8 bases that match TRBD1. This CDR3 has 14 residues. V was clipped by 10 bases and J by 5 bases; unmatched bases: 12. CDR1 is ENHRY and CDR2 is SYGVKD in the germline V gene. This CDR3 reads CATMDRVGEETQYF. The CDR3 DNA follows: TGTGCCACCATGGACAGGGTAGGAGAGGAGACCCAGTACTTC.

The chain has TRBV11-3 and TRBJ2-5; 7 positions agree with TRBD1. CDR3 size: 15 residues. The germline gives CDR1 SGHNT, CDR2 YENEEA. Trimming cost V 2 bases and J 5 bases; bases outside gene matches: 8. The CDR3 nucleotides are TGTGCCAGCAGCTTACCACGGGCCAGGGGGGAGACCCAGTACTTC. It codes for CASSLPRARGETQYF.

The rearrangement links TRBV7-9 to TRBJ2-7; D is uncertain. Trimming removed 1 base at V and 2 bases at J, with 12 bases between. Germline V gene data show CDR1 as SEHNR and CDR2 as FQNEAQ (reference sequence). There are 15 residues in the CDR3. The CDR3 DNA is TGTGCCAGCAGCTTAGTGGTCGGGTCGACCTACGAGCAGTACTTC. As protein: CASSLVVGSTYEQYF.

The chain has TRBV15 and TRBJ2-1; D is undetermined. CDR1 is LNHNV and CDR2 is YYDKDF in the germline V gene (reference sequence). V lost 2 bases and J 0 bases, leaving 11 bases between the germline ends. This CDR3 region has 16 residues. The DNA of the CDR3 is TGTGCCACCAGCAGATGGCCCAGTTTCTCCTACAATGAGCAGTTCTTC. Translating it yields CATSRWPSFSYNEQFF. The full variable domain, completed using reference TRBV15 and TRBJ2-1, is DAMVIQNPRYQVTQFGKPVTLSCSQTLNHNVMYWYQQKSSQAPKLLFHYYDKDFNNEADTPDNFQSRRPNTSFCFLDIRSPGLGDTAMYLCATSRWPSFSYNEQFFGPGTRLTVL.

The chain couples TRBV7-3 to TRBJ1-1; 11 bases fit TRBD1. CDR3 length: 16 amino acids. Germline CDR1 and CDR2: SGHTA and FQGTGA. J was trimmed by 3 bases and V by 5 bases; bases with no gene match: 8. CDR3 in amino acids: CASSKAGQGAYTEAFF. The CDR3 DNA reads TGTGCCAGCAGCAAAGCCGGACAGGGGGCTTACACTGAAGCTTTCTTT.

V and J are TRBV11-2 and TRBJ2-5; tentatively, D is TRBD2 (6 bases). Germline V lookup: CDR1 SGHAT, CDR2 FQNNGV. The CDR3 is 15 amino acids. The V and J ends lost 5 bases and 5 bases respectively, with 18 bases between them. In nucleotides, the CDR3 is TGTGCCAGCAGCCCCCTAGGTAGCGGATGGGAGACCCAGTACTTC. Its protein is CASSPLGSGWETQYF.

The V and J genes are TRBV6-1 and TRBJ2-5; TRBD1 might be the D (6 bases). There are 15 residues in the CDR3. Per germline, CDR1 MNHNS and CDR2 SASEGT. Trimming took 0 bases from V and 4 from J, leaving 12 bases between them. CDR3 in amino acids: CASSEARQGRETQYF. CDR3 bases: TGTGCCAGCAGTGAAGCGCGGCAGGGGAGAGAGACCCAGTACTTC.

The genes are TRBV9 and TRBJ2-4; 13 bases fit TRBD2. The CDR3 has 18 amino acids. Germline V gene lookup returns CDR1 SGDLS and CDR2 YYNGEE. The ends lost 0 bases at V and 5 bases at J; junction bases unmatched: 8. CDR3 DNA: TGTGCCAGCAGCGTAGCCCAGACTAGCGGGAGGCCCGAAAACATTCAGTACTTC. Amino acid sequence: CASSVAQTSGRPENIQYF. The variable domain in full, with the rest retrieved from reference TRBV9 and TRBJ2-4, is DSGVTQTPKHLITATGQRVTLRCSPRSGDLSVYWYQQSLDQGLQFLIQYYNGEERAKGNILERFSAQQFPDLHSELNLSSLELGDSALYFCASSVAQTSGRPENIQYFGAGTRLSVL.

The V gene is TRBV6-1, the J gene TRBJ2-7; no firm D call. The V end was cut by 5 bases, the J end by 7 bases, with 18 bases between. CDR1 and CDR2 from the germline V gene are MNHNS and SASEGT. This CDR3 spans 14 amino acids. CDR3 amino acids: CASSIPGPNGEQYF. CDR3 nucleotide sequence: TGTGCCAGCAGTATACCGGGTCCAAACGGGGAGCAGTACTTC.

This clone was observed a single time. This chain connects TRBV6-1 to TRBJ1-3; D uncertain. Trimming took off 2 bases at V and 7 bases at J, with 6 bases between the two ends. This CDR3 has 12 amino acids. The germline CDR1 and CDR2 sequences are MNHNS and SASEGT. CDR3 protein: CASSESSNTIYF. DNA of the CDR3: TGTGCCAGCAGTGAATCCTCGAACACCATATATTTT.

The rearrangement joins TRBV10-3 to TRBJ1-4, with no clear D. This CDR3 is built from 12 residues. In germline, CDR1 is ENHRY, CDR2 SYGVKD. Trimming took 1 base from V and 14 from J, leaving 11 bases between them. CDR3 region: CAISELKGRLFF. DNA for the CDR3: TGTGCCATCAGTGAGTTAAAAGGGAGGCTGTTTTTT.